This TCR beta chain was captured in a study of T-cell reconstitution after alpha-beta-depleted transplantation in children. The study's findings and limits: When one year had passed after transplant, most T-cell counts and diversity came from newly produced T cells. Certain patients had high TCRbeta diversity at day 60, and it came from recipient T cells and thymic progenitors that survived. At around two months after transplant, the alpha-beta T cells were reportedly derived from several hundred expanded clones that came from non-depleted graft cells.

Preparing the TCRbeta library involved the use of unique molecular identifiers. MiXCR, applied by TCRdb to the PCR reads, yields one record per CDR3 protein. The sample has 98,000 or so distinct CDR3 sequences; 20% to 30% are singletons. This CDR3 comprises 14 residues. V gave up 0 bases and J gave up 1 base, with 8 bases separating them. Germline lookup yields CDR1 DFQATT and CDR2 SNEGSKA (reference sequence). As for this clonotype: Its target is not known.

The rearrangement links TRBV20-1 to TRBJ2-3; D perhaps matches TRBD2 (6 bases). This clonotype was obtained from a boy younger than 10 with acute lymphoblastic leukemia, due to receive a stem cell transplant. The sequences come from PBMCs, collected before TCRalphabeta/CD19-depleted stem cell transplant. CDR3 bases: TGCAGTGCTAGAGATCCTAGCGGCACAGATACGCAGTATTTT. It is translated as CSARDPSGTDTQYF.